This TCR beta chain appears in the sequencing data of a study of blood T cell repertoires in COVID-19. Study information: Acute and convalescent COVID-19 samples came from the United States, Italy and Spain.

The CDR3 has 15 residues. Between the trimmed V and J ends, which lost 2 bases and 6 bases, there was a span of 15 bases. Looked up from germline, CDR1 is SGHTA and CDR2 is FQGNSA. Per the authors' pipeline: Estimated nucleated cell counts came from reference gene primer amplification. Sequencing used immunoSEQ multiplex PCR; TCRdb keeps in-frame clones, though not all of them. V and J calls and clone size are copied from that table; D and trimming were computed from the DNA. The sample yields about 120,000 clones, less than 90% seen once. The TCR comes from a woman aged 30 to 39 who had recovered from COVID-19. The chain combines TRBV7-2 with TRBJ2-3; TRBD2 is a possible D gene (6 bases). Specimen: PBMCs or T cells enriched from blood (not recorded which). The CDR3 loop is CASSLRPSVVDTQYF. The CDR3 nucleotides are TGTGCCAGCAGCTTACGGCCTAGCGTCGTCGATACGCAGTATTTT.